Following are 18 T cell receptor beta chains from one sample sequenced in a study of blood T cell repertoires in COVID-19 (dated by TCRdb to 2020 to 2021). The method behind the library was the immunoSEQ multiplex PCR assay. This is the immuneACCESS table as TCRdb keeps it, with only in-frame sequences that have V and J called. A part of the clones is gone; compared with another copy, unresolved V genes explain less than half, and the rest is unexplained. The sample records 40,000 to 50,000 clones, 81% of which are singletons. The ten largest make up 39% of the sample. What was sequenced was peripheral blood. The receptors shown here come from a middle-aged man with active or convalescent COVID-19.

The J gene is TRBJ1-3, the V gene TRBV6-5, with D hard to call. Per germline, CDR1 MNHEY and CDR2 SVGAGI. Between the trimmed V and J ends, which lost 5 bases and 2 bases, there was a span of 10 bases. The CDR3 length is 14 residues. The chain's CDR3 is CASSPLGTGNTIYF. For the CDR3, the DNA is TGTGCCAGCAGTCCCCTAGGCACTGGAAACACCATATATTTT.

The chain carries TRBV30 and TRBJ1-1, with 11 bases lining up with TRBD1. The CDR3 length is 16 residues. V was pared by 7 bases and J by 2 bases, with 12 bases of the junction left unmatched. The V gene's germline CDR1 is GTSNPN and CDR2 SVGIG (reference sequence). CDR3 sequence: CASSSGTGGTNTEAFF. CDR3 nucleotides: TGTGCCTCTTCATCCGGGACAGGGGGGACTAACACTGAAGCTTTCTTT.

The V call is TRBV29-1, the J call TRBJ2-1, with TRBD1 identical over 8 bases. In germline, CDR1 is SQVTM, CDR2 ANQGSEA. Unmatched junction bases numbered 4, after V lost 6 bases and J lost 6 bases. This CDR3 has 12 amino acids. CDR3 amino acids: CSVKQGVNEQFF. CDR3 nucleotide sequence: TGCAGCGTAAAACAGGGGGTCAATGAGCAGTTCTTC.

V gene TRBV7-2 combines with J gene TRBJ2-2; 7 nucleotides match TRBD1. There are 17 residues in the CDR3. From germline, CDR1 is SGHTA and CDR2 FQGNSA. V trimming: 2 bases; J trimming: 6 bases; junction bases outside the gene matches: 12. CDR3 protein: CASSLKAPTGIAGELFF. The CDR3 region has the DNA TGTGCCAGCAGCTTAAAAGCGCCGACAGGGATCGCCGGGGAGCTGTTTTTT.

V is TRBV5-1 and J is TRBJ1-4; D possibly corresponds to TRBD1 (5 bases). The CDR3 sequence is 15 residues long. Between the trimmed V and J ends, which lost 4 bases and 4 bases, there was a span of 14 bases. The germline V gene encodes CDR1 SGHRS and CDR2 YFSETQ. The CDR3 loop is CASSRARTSNEKLFF. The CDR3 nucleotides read TGCGCCAGCAGCAGGGCTAGGACAAGTAATGAAAAACTGTTTTTT.

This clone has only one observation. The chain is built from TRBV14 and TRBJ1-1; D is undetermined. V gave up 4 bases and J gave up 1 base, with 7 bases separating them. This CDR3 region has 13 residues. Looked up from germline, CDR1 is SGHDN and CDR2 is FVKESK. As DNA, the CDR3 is TGTGCCAGCAGCCCAACAGCGAACACTGAAGCTTTCTTT. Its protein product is CASSPTANTEAFF.

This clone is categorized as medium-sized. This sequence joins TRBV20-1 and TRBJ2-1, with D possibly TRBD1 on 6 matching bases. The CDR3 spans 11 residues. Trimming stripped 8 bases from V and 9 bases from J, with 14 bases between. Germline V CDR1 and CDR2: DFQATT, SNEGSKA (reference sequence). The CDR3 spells CSSLGGVEQFF. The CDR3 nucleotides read TGCAGTAGCCTAGGGGGAGTTGAGCAGTTCTTC.

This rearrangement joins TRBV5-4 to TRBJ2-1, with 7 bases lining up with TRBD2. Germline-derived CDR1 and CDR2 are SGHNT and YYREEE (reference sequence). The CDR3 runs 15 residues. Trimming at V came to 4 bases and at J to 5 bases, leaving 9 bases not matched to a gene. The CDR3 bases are TGTGCCAGCAGCCCTGCGGCGGGAGTCGACAATGAGCAGTTCTTC. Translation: CASSPAAGVDNEQFF.

As DNA, the CDR3 is TGTGCCAGCAAACTATCCACACCCCTCCACTTT. Translated, it gives CASKLSTPLHF. The chain combines TRBV6-5 with TRBJ1-6; D gene unclear. Germline V gene lookup returns CDR1 MNHEY and CDR2 SVGAGI. This CDR3 comprises 11 residues. V was pared by 7 bases and J by 11 bases, with 9 bases between.

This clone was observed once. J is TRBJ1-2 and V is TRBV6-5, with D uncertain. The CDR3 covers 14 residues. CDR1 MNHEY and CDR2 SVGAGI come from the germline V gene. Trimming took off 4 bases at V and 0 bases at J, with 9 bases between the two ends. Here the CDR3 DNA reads TGTGCCAGCAGTTCCACGGGGTCTAACTATGGCTACACCTTC. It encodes CASSSTGSNYGYTF.

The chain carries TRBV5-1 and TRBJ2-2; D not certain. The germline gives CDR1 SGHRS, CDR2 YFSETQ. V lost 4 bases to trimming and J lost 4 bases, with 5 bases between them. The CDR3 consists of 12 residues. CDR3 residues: CASSPSTGELFF. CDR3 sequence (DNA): TGCGCCAGCAGCCCCTCCACCGGGGAGCTGTTTTTT.

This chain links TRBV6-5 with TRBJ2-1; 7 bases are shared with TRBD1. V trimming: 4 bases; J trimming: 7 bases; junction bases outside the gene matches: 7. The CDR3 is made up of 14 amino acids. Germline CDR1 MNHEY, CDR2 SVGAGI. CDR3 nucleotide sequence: TGTGCCAGCAGTTTCGACAGGGTTGCAAATGAGCAGTTCTTC. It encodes CASSFDRVANEQFF.

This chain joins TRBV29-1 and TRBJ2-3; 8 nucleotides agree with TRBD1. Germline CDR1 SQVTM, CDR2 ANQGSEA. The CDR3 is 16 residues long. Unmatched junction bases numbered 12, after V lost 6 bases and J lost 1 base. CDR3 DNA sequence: TGCAGCGTCATACGATACATGACAGGGGGCACAGATACGCAGTATTTT. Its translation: CSVIRYMTGGTDTQYF.

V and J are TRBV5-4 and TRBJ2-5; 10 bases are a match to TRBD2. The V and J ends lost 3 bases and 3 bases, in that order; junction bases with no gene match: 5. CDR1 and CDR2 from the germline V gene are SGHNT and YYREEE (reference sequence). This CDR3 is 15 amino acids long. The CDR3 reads CASSSVAGGKETQYF. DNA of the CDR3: TGTGCCAGCAGCTCCGTAGCGGGAGGAAAAGAGACCCAGTACTTC.

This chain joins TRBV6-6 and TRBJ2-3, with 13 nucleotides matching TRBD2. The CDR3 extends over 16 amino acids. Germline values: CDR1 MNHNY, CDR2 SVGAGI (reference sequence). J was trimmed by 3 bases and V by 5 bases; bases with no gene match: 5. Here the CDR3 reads CASSPWTSGRTDTQYF. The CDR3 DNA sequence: TGTGCCAGCAGTCCATGGACTAGCGGGAGAACAGATACGCAGTATTTT.

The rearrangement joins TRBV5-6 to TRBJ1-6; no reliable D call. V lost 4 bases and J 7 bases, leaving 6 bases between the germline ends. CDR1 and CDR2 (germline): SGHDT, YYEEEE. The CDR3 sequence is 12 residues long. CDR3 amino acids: CASSLSNSPLHF. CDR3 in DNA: TGTGCCAGCAGCCTCTCCAATTCACCCCTCCACTTT.

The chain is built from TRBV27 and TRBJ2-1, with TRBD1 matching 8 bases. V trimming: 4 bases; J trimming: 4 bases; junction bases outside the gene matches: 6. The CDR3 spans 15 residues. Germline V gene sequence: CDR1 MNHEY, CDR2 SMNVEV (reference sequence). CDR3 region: CASSSKTGVYNEQFF. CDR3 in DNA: TGTGCCAGCAGTTCCAAGACAGGGGTGTACAATGAGCAGTTCTTC.

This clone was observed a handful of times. CDR3 protein: CASTLELAFTAFF. Here the CDR3 DNA reads TGTGCCAGCACCCTAGAGCTTGCGTTTACAGCTTTCTTT. V usage is TRBV7-9 and J usage is TRBJ1-1; D unclear. This CDR3 contains 13 residues. Trimming removed 7 bases at V and 10 bases at J, with 19 bases between. The germline gives CDR1 SEHNR, CDR2 FQNEAQ (reference sequence).